This entry lists 18 T cell receptor beta chains sequenced from one sample in a study of blood T cells in healthy people across ages. A second about 7 to 12 cycle PCR used barcoded and J-beta primers. Each CDR3 protein gets one entry after TCRdb re-called the 5' RACE reads with MiXCR. Of about 570,000 distinct CDR3 sequences listed, roughly 29% are singletons. Sequenced sample: blood. The receptors derive from a woman in her seventies in good health.

This chain joins TRBV24-1 and TRBJ1-1; D is unresolved. Germline loops: CDR1 KGHDR, CDR2 SFDVKD. The V end was cut by 9 bases, the J end by 1 base, with 11 bases between. This CDR3 is 13 amino acids long. The CDR3 reads CATRLGENTEAFF. For the CDR3, the DNA is TGTGCCACCCGCCTTGGGGAGAACACTGAAGCTTTCTTT.

This clonotype was found a few times. The chain uses TRBV5-6 and TRBJ2-6; no reliable D call. Germline V gene data show CDR1 as SGHDT and CDR2 as YYEEEE. Trimming removed 5 bases at V and 0 bases at J, with 9 bases between. The CDR3 sequence is 15 residues long. The CDR3 DNA follows: TGTGCCAGCAGTTCTGGCCGCTCTGGGGCCAACGTCCTGACTTTC. It translates to CASSSGRSGANVLTF.

The chain recombines TRBV5-1 with TRBJ2-1, with 8 bases fitting TRBD2. Unmatched junction bases numbered 7, after V lost 3 bases and J lost 5 bases. Germline CDR1 and CDR2: SGHRS and YFSETQ. This CDR3 is 15 amino acids long. CDR3 bases: TGCGCCAGCAGCTATAGCGGGGTCGGCCACAATGAGCAGTTCTTC. This encodes CASSYSGVGHNEQFF.

The chain joins TRBV7-9 to TRBJ1-4, with TRBD1 identical over 9 bases. This CDR3 has 15 residues. Trimming removed 4 bases from V and 8 bases from J; junction bases left unmatched: 8. Germline values: CDR1 SEHNR, CDR2 FQNEAQ (reference sequence). CDR3 in amino acids: CASSSMTGGGEKLFF. The CDR3 DNA reads TGTGCCAGCAGCTCAATGACAGGGGGGGGCGAAAAACTGTTTTTT.

On this clonotype: A read error may produce the germline difference seen at one junction end. This chain joins TRBV7-2 and TRBJ2-7; perhaps TRBD2 as D (6 bases). This CDR3 comprises 15 residues. The V gene's germline CDR1 is SGHTA and CDR2 FQGNSA. This chain's CDR3 is CASSSRGTSSYKQYF. CDR3 in DNA: TGTGCCAGCAGCTCCCGGGGGACTTCTTCCTACAAGCAGTACTTC. The full variable domain, with the rest looked up from reference TRBV7-2 and TRBJ2-7, is GAGVSQSPSNKVTEKGKDVELRCDPISGHTALYWYRQSLGQGLEFLIYFQGNSAPDKSGLPSDRFSAERTGGSVSTLTIQRTQQEDSAVYLCASSSRGTSSYKQYFGPGTRLTVT.

In the case of this clonotype: A read error may explain this, as a much larger clone is one base away. The CDR3 bases are TGTGCCAGCAGCTTCCTCTACGAGCAGTACTTC. Its translation: CASSFLYEQYF. The V and J genes are TRBV7-2 and TRBJ2-7; D remains ambiguous. Germline V gives CDR1 SGHTA, CDR2 FQGNSA. V was pared by 3 bases and J by 3 bases, with 3 bases between. The CDR3 is 11 amino acids.

The V call is TRBV4-3, the J call TRBJ1-2, with a weak D call TRBD1 (5 bases). The germline V gene encodes CDR1 LGHNA and CDR2 YSLEER. The CDR3 is 15 amino acids. V gave up 0 bases and J gave up 3 bases, with 11 bases separating them. The CDR3 DNA reads as TGCGCCAGCAGCCAAGAAGCAAGGGGCGACTATGGCTACACCTTC. This codes for CASSQEARGDYGYTF.

The chain combines TRBV11-2 with TRBJ1-1, with D possibly being TRBD1 (6 bases). Per germline, CDR1 SGHAT and CDR2 FQNNGV. V dropped 6 bases and J dropped 5 bases, with 16 bases sitting between them. The CDR3 has 14 residues. The CDR3 coding sequence is TGTGCCAGCAGTTACGGGGGGGCAGAGACTGAAGCTTTCTTT. It is translated as CASSYGGAETEAFF.

This clonotype was seen once. Just one base apart from a much larger clone, this may be a read error. The V call is TRBV5-1, the J call TRBJ2-1, with TRBD2 matching over 7 bases. This CDR3 has 17 residues. CDR1 SGHRS and CDR2 YFSETQ come from the germline V gene. CDR3 nucleotide sequence: TGCGCCAGCAGCTTGGGTCCGAGGAGCGGGGAGAACAATGAGCAGTCCTTC. Protein: CASSLGPRSGENNEQSF.

The rearrangement joins TRBV5-1 to TRBJ1-1; D not resolved. V lost 4 bases and J lost 3, with 10 bases in between. Germline values: CDR1 SGHRS, CDR2 YFSETQ. The CDR3 covers 13 residues. CDR3 in DNA: TGCGCCAGCAGCCCCGGGTCCTACACTGAAGCTTTCTTT. This translates into CASSPGSYTEAFF.

This clonotype was observed a handful of times. V gene TRBV5-1 combines with J gene TRBJ1-2; D is unclear. CDR3 size: 14 residues. CDR1 SGHRS and CDR2 YFSETQ come from the germline V gene. Trimming left V 0 bases short and J 5 bases short, with 11 bases between. CDR3 residues: CASSLETVKYGYTF. CDR3 nucleotide sequence: TGCGCCAGCAGCTTGGAAACGGTCAAGTATGGCTACACCTTC. Looking up the rest from reference TRBV5-1 and TRBJ1-2 gives the full variable domain: KAGVTQTPRYLIKTRGQQVTLSCSPISGHRSVSWYQQTPGQGLQFLFEYFSETQRNKGNFPGRFSGRQFSNSRSEMNVSTLELGDSALYLCASSLETVKYGYTFGSGTRLTVV.

This clonotype was seen more than once but under ten times. The chain joins TRBV29-1 to TRBJ2-3, with 13 nucleotides matching TRBD2. V shed 8 bases, J shed 4 bases, and the junction held 6 bases outside the gene matches. The CDR3 spans 14 residues. Germline CDR1 SQVTM, CDR2 ANQGSEA. DNA of the CDR3: TGCAGCATCGGGACTAGCGGGATCGCAGATACGCAGTATTTT. Amino acids: CSIGTSGIADTQYF.

The gene calls are TRBV5-1 and TRBJ2-3; 12 nucleotides match TRBD2. J lost 6 bases, V lost 0 bases, and 8 bases had no gene match. Per germline, CDR1 SGHRS and CDR2 YFSETQ. This CDR3 region has 17 residues. The DNA of the CDR3 is TGCGCCAGCAGCTTGGCCGTACTAGCGGGGGGCGCGGATACGCAGTATTTT. Translation: CASSLAVLAGGADTQYF.

A note on this clonotype: A read error is likely, as this CDR3 ends without the conserved phenylalanine or tryptophan. No DNA is shown, since the ends of the CDR3 on it are uncertain; the CDR3 is the one TCRdb lists. This chain connects TRBV6-5 to TRBJ2-1; TRBD2 was called by the table and not checked on the DNA. The CDR3 spans 11 residues, counting both ends. Germline CDR1 reads MNHEY; CDR2 reads SVGAGI. The CDR3 protein is CASSYLGLAFL.

This clonotype has only a few counts. The chain recombines TRBV25-1 with TRBJ2-1, with 8 positions matching TRBD1. Germline V gene data show CDR1 as MGHDK and CDR2 as SYGVNS. This CDR3 is 15 amino acids long. J gave up 5 bases and V 7 bases, and 10 bases lay outside the gene matches. The CDR3 bases are TGTGCCAGCACCCCAGGGGGCGCGTTTAACAATGAGCAGTTCTTC. Translation gives CASTPGGAFNNEQFF. The variable domain in full, with the rest retrieved from reference TRBV25-1 and TRBJ2-1, is EADIYQTPRYLVIGTGKKITLECSQTMGHDKMYWYQQDPGMELHLIHYSYGVNSTEKGDLSSESTVSRIRTEHFPLTLESARPSHTSQYLCASTPGGAFNNEQFFGPGTRLTVL.

This rearrangement joins TRBV6-2 or TRBV6-3 to TRBJ1-1, with a weak D call TRBD1 (5 bases). There are 16 residues in the CDR3. The ends were cut back, 2 bases at V and 1 base at J, with 14 bases in the middle. Germline assignment: CDR1 MNHEY and CDR2 SVGEGT. The CDR3 spells CASSYPTGRPNTEAFF. Here the CDR3 DNA reads TGTGCCAGCAGTTACCCCACGGGACGTCCGAACACTGAAGCTTTCTTT.

This sequence joins TRBV24-1 and TRBJ2-1; D unresolved. Trimming took 5 bases from V and 2 from J, leaving 12 bases between them. Looked up from germline, CDR1 is KGHDR and CDR2 is SFDVKD. There are 15 residues in the CDR3. The CDR3, as DNA: TGTGCCACCAGTGTCCCCGGGCAGCCCTACAATGAGCAGTTCTTC. It yields the protein CATSVPGQPYNEQFF.

This chain uses TRBV6-5 with TRBJ2-4, with 14 bases identical to TRBD2. This CDR3 is built from 16 residues. The germline gives CDR1 MNHEY, CDR2 SVGAGI. The V segment lost 6 bases and the J segment 6 bases; nucleotides outside the gene matches: 7. CDR3 sequence (DNA): TGTGCCAGCAGCCAGGGGACTAGCGGGGGCCGAAACATTCAGTACTTC. It is translated as CASSQGTSGGRNIQYF.